This T cell receptor (beta chain) was recovered during a study of cytomegalovirus exposure and HLA in healthy donors. Findings and limits, study-wide: Sequences of the TCR beta chain were said to predict the HLA-A and HLA-B alleles of most subjects accurately.

The germline V gene has CDR1 ENHRY and CDR2 SYGVKD. Unmatched junction bases numbered 23, after V lost 10 bases and J lost 1 base. CDR3 length: 19 amino acids. The study ran its PCR with 60 Vbeta and 13 Jbeta primers. TCRdb keeps only in-frame clones here, not all; method: immunoSEQ multiplex PCR. The table lists about 160,000 clones, 70% to 85% of them singletons. This clone was detected only a few times. Its cognate antigen is unknown. Sequences were obtained from PBMCs. The receptor comes from a man aged 35-49 years in good health and CMV-seronegative. The chain recombines TRBV10-3 with TRBJ1-1, with 8 bases lining up with TRBD1. In nucleotides, the CDR3 is TGTGCCACGTACACCGGCGGTACAGGGGGGATAGGCCAGAACACTGAAGCTTTCTTT. It is translated as CATYTGGTGGIGQNTEAFF.